The 28 T cell receptor beta chains in this list originate from one sample, sequenced in a study of blood T cell repertoires in COVID-19 (dated by TCRdb to 2020 to 2022). The method was the immunoSEQ multiplex PCR assay. In TCRdb, the immuneACCESS table is reduced to in-frame sequences with V and J assigned. These tables do not hold every clone; where another copy was compared, an unresolved V gene accounts for under half, and the others remain unexplained. The sample table records 70,000 to 85,000 clones; over 70% of these occur just once. The leading ten clones occupy roughly two fifths of the sample. The sample was peripheral blood. The origin of the receptors is a man older than 75 with active or convalescent COVID-19.

V and J are TRBV5-6 and TRBJ1-2; D may be TRBD1 (5 bases). The ends were cut back, 7 bases at V and 2 bases at J, with 15 bases in the middle. Germline lookup yields CDR1 SGHDT and CDR2 YYEEEE. CDR3 length: 14 amino acids. The CDR3 DNA reads as TGTGCCAGCTCCCCGCTCGCAGGGAACTATGGCTACACCTTC. The encoded protein is CASSPLAGNYGYTF.

The genes are TRBV28 and TRBJ1-5; possible D gene TRBD1, 5 bases. V was pared by 3 bases and J by 9 bases, with 18 bases between. The CDR3 runs 15 residues. Per germline, CDR1 MDHEN and CDR2 SYDVKM. CDR3: CASSFLGDGRWPQHF. The CDR3, as DNA: TGTGCCAGCAGTTTCCTAGGGGATGGGCGGTGGCCCCAGCATTTT.

This chain connects TRBV5-1 to TRBJ2-5; 9 nucleotides align to TRBD2. From germline, CDR1 is SGHRS and CDR2 YFSETQ. V trimming: 0 bases; J trimming: 6 bases; junction bases outside the gene matches: 12. The CDR3 sequence is 17 residues long. The CDR3 region has the DNA TGCGCCAGCAGCTTGGATGGCCCTAGCGGGATTTCGAAGACCCAGTACTTC. The encoded protein is CASSLDGPSGISKTQYF.

CDR3 nucleotide sequence: TGTGCCAGCCGCGATTGGGGGGGCTCGGACAATGAGCAGTTCTTC. This codes for CASRDWGGSDNEQFF. The rearrangement uses TRBV6-5 and TRBJ2-1; D may be TRBD2 (7 bases). The CDR3 length is 15 residues. The germline V gene encodes CDR1 MNHEY and CDR2 SVGAGI. V lost 8 bases and J lost 5, with 19 bases in between.

The rearrangement joins TRBV9 to TRBJ2-3; no clear D gene. CDR3 length equals 15 residues. Trimming left V 4 bases short and J 4 bases short, with 16 bases between. CDR1 and CDR2 from the germline V gene are SGDLS and YYNGEE. CDR3 nucleotides: TGTGCCAGCAGCCCCCGAGCTGTTGCCCCAGATACGCAGTATTTT. Translated, it gives CASSPRAVAPDTQYF.

This clone was seen more than once but under ten times. The V gene is TRBV18, the J gene TRBJ1-4, with D uncertain. The germline V gene encodes CDR1 KGHSH and CDR2 LQKENI. The V end was cut by 1 base, the J end by 5 bases, with 11 bases between. The CDR3 totals 15 residues. As DNA, the CDR3 is TGTGCCAGCTCACCACGGGCGGGTGAGAATGAAAAACTGTTTTTT. Protein product: CASSPRAGENEKLFF.

V is TRBV7-9 and J is TRBJ2-5; tentatively, D is TRBD2 (5 bases). The CDR3 extends over 16 amino acids. Germline V gene data show CDR1 as SEHNR and CDR2 as FQNEAQ (reference sequence). Trimming cost V 1 base and J 3 bases, with 15 bases left between them. CDR3 in amino acids: CASSLGVGGQKETQYF. The CDR3 DNA is TGTGCCAGCAGCTTAGGAGTCGGCGGGCAGAAAGAGACCCAGTACTTC.

This rearrangement joins TRBV9 to TRBJ1-1, with D maybe TRBD1 (5 bases). The germline V gene encodes CDR1 SGDLS and CDR2 YYNGEE. The CDR3 has 14 amino acids. Trimming cost V 0 bases and J 3 bases, with 9 bases left between them. This CDR3 is CASSVALGDTEAFF. Written as DNA, the CDR3 is TGTGCCAGCAGCGTAGCTCTAGGGGACACTGAAGCTTTCTTT.

The chain couples TRBV21-1 to TRBJ2-1; the listed D gene, TRBD2, was not tested against the DNA. TRBV21-1 constitutes a pseudogene. The CDR3 spans 15 residues. DNA for the CDR3: TGTGCCAGCAGCACGCGACTAGCGGAACACCGGGTGCAGTTCTTC. Translated: CASSTRLAEHRVQFF.

The table lists this clone with a few counts. The gene calls are TRBV7-9 and TRBJ2-5; D is undetermined. Germline V CDR1 and CDR2: SEHNR, FQNEAQ (reference sequence). V was shortened by 2 bases and J by 2 bases, with 9 bases between the two germline ends. This CDR3 has 14 residues. The CDR3 sequence is CASSLIRSQETQYF. CDR3 sequence (DNA): TGTGCCAGCAGCTTAATACGGTCTCAAGAGACCCAGTACTTC.

V usage is TRBV4-1 and J usage is TRBJ1-1, with D perhaps matching TRBD1 (6 bases). Trimming cost V 1 base and J 6 bases, with 15 bases left between them. This CDR3 contains 15 residues. In germline, CDR1 is MGHRA, CDR2 YSYEKL. DNA for the CDR3: TGCGCCAGCAGCCAAGGTTGGGGATCAGGGGCTGAAGCTTTCTTT. It yields the protein CASSQGWGSGAEAFF.

The rearrangement uses TRBV19 and TRBJ1-2, with TRBD1 identical over 9 bases. This CDR3 spans 15 amino acids. The V and J ends lost 5 bases and 4 bases, in that order; junction bases with no gene match: 8. From germline, CDR1 is LNHDA and CDR2 SQIVND (reference sequence). CDR3 in DNA: TGTGCCAGTAGTGTCGGGACAGGGATTGGCTATGGCTACACCTTC. As protein: CASSVGTGIGYGYTF.

The gene calls are TRBV15 and TRBJ1-5; 8 nucleotides align to TRBD1. The CDR3 totals 15 residues. V shed 3 bases and J 7 bases; nucleotides not matched to a gene: 8. CDR1 and CDR2 from the germline V gene are LNHNV and YYDKDF (reference sequence). The DNA for the CDR3 is TGTGCCACCAGCAGCCCGGACAGGGTGGAACAGCCCCAGCATTTT. It is translated as CATSSPDRVEQPQHF.

V usage is TRBV19 and J usage is TRBJ1-4, with TRBD1 matching over 7 bases. This CDR3 spans 15 amino acids. The V gene end was trimmed by 4 bases and the J gene end by 4 bases; junction bases not matched to a gene: 6. The germline gives CDR1 LNHDA, CDR2 SQIVND (reference sequence). CDR3 nucleotide sequence: TGTGCCAGTAGTACCCCCGGGACAGATAATGAAAAACTGTTTTTT. Its translation is CASSTPGTDNEKLFF.

V and J are TRBV19 and TRBJ1-2; 7 bases line up with TRBD1. V lost 6 bases and J lost 4; bases outside the gene matches: 5. The CDR3 has 13 residues. Germline V gene sequence: CDR1 LNHDA, CDR2 SQIVND (reference sequence). The CDR3 DNA sequence: TGTGCCAGTAGCACAGGACAGGCCTATGGCTACACCTTC. Its translation is CASSTGQAYGYTF.

This clone was counted once. The V gene is TRBV5-6, the J gene TRBJ2-5, with D possibly matching TRBD1 (5 bases). Trimming cost V 0 bases and J 1 base, with 13 bases left between them. This CDR3 contains 16 residues. Looked up from germline, CDR1 is SGHDT and CDR2 is YYEEEE. The CDR3 loop reads CASSLAMGRVQETQYF. DNA of the CDR3: TGTGCCAGCAGCTTGGCCATGGGCAGGGTCCAAGAGACCCAGTACTTC.

This chain uses TRBV7-2 with TRBJ2-1; D remains ambiguous. Trimming pared 5 bases from V and 4 bases from J, leaving 12 bases between. The CDR3 sequence is 14 residues long. Looked up from germline, CDR1 is SGHTA and CDR2 is FQGNSA. In DNA form, the CDR3 reads TGTGCCAGCAGCCTCGGCCTAGTTTACAATGAGCAGTTCTTC. Translated: CASSLGLVYNEQFF.

This clone was seen only once. The chain uses TRBV3-1 (or the pseudogene TRBV3-2) and TRBJ2-6, with 7 nucleotides matching TRBD1. There are 18 residues in the CDR3. The germline V gene encodes CDR1 LGHDT and CDR2 YNNKEL (reference sequence). The V and J ends lost 5 bases and 0 bases, in that order; junction bases with no gene match: 10. The CDR3 is CASSYLPGQHSGANVLTF. The CDR3 DNA sequence: TGTGCCAGCAGCTACCTACCGGGACAGCACTCTGGGGCCAACGTCCTGACTTTC.

V is TRBV3-1 (or the pseudogene TRBV3-2) and J is TRBJ1-6; the D gene is possibly TRBD1 (6 bases). The CDR3 covers 15 residues. The germline V and J ends were trimmed by 2 bases and 7 bases, with 12 bases remaining between them. Germline CDR1 is LGHDT and CDR2 is YNNKEL (reference sequence). Written as DNA, the CDR3 is TGTGCCAGCAGCCAAACAGGGTCTTGGAATTCACCCCTCCACTTT. Protein product: CASSQTGSWNSPLHF.

The chain links TRBV11-3 to TRBJ2-1; 15 bases fit TRBD2. The CDR3 spans 16 residues. The V and J ends lost 5 bases and 9 bases, in that order; junction bases with no gene match: 8. Per the germline V gene, CDR1 is SGHNT and CDR2 is YENEEA. The chain's CDR3 is CASSPRTSGRATEQFF. CDR3 sequence (DNA): TGTGCCAGCAGCCCCCGGACTAGCGGGAGGGCCACTGAGCAGTTCTTC.

V and J are TRBV14 and TRBJ1-1, with 8 bases matching TRBD1. Germline V gene lookup returns CDR1 SGHDN and CDR2 FVKESK. The CDR3 covers 15 residues. The ends lost 1 base at V and 4 bases at J; junction bases unmatched: 5. The CDR3 region has the DNA TGTGCCAGCAGCCAAGTAAATCAGGGGGCCACTGAAGCTTTCTTT. It encodes CASSQVNQGATEAFF. The variable domain in full, with the rest retrieved from reference TRBV14 and TRBJ1-1, is EAGVTQFPSHSVIEKGQTVTLRCDPISGHDNLYWYRRVMGKEIKFLLHFVKESKQDESGMPNNRFLAERTGGTYSTLKVQPAELEDSGVYFCASSQVNQGATEAFFGQGTRLTVV.

The chain is built from TRBV29-1 and TRBJ1-2, with a tentative D call TRBD1 (6 bases). The CDR3 has 14 residues. CDR1 and CDR2 (germline): SQVTM, ANQGSEA. The V and J ends lost 0 bases and 5 bases respectively, with 13 bases between them. This CDR3 is CSVEDRGRRYGYTF. For the CDR3, the DNA is TGCAGCGTTGAAGACAGGGGACGACGGTATGGCTACACCTTC.

This chain links TRBV5-3 with TRBJ1-6; 10 nucleotides agree with TRBD1. TRBV5-3 is an open reading frame whose function is uncertain. This CDR3 has 18 residues. The trim removed 1 base at V and 9 bases at J, leaving 13 bases unmatched. CDR3 residues: CARSLTKQGTGESSPLHF. The CDR3 DNA is TGTGCCAGAAGCTTGACTAAGCAGGGGACAGGGGAGAGTTCACCCCTCCACTTT.

The chain combines TRBV27 with TRBJ1-1; no definite D call. Trimming took 0 bases from V and 1 from J, leaving 6 bases between them. Germline V CDR1 and CDR2: MNHEY, SMNVEV (reference sequence). The CDR3 runs 14 residues. The CDR3 loop is CASSLSNGNTEAFF. CDR3 nucleotides: TGTGCCAGCAGTTTATCGAACGGGAACACTGAAGCTTTCTTT.

This clone was detected only a few times. The V gene is TRBV24-1, the J gene TRBJ1-6; 7 bases agree with TRBD1. Germline assignment: CDR1 KGHDR and CDR2 SFDVKD. The CDR3 contains 14 residues. J gave up 4 bases and V 5 bases, and 1 base lay outside the gene matches. The CDR3: CATSARGYNSPLHF. The CDR3 coding sequence is TGTGCCACCAGTGCCAGGGGGTATAATTCACCCCTCCACTTT.

The J gene is TRBJ2-2, the V gene TRBV19; D may be TRBD1 (6 bases). The CDR3 is 14 amino acids. CDR1 is LNHDA, CDR2 SQIVND, per germline (reference sequence). Trimming pared 8 bases from V and 4 bases from J, leaving 14 bases between. The CDR3 here is CASETGVRTGELFF. Here the CDR3 DNA reads TGTGCCAGTGAGACAGGCGTCCGCACCGGGGAGCTGTTTTTT.

This clone was recorded once. This rearrangement joins TRBV6-2 or TRBV6-3 to TRBJ1-2; TRBD1 matches at 10 bases. Trimming at V came to 5 bases and at J to 5 bases, leaving 5 bases not matched to a gene. Germline V CDR1 and CDR2: MNHEY, SVGEGT. There are 14 residues in the CDR3. CDR3 sequence reads: CASSEGQGSYGYTF. CDR3 DNA: TGTGCCAGCAGTGAGGGACAGGGGAGTTATGGCTACACCTTC.

The chain employs TRBV7-2 and TRBJ2-1; TRBD2 is a possible D gene (5 bases). The V end was cut by 2 bases, the J end by 3 bases, with 11 bases between. CDR1 is SGHTA and CDR2 is FQGNSA in the germline V gene. The CDR3 is 15 amino acids. CDR3 region: CASSLQRIIYNEQFF. In nucleotides, the CDR3 is TGTGCCAGCAGCTTACAGCGGATAATCTACAATGAGCAGTTCTTC.